The T cell receptor beta chain described here comes from a study of T cell repertoires in cytomegalovirus infection. Study as a whole: Public TCR beta signatures marked donors with CMV infection and the matching HLA.

This clonotype was detected many times. V was cut by 1 base and J by 8 bases, with 7 bases left in between. The germline V gene has CDR1 SGHRS and CDR2 YFSETQ. The CDR3 consists of 13 residues. Each CDR3 protein is one row after TCRdb ran MiXCR on the reads. Altogether about 150,000 distinct CDR3 sequences are present, roughly a quarter being singletons, with the ten largest covering roughly 9.7%. The genes are TRBV5-1 and TRBJ1-6, with a tentative D call TRBD1 (6 bases). This TCR was recovered from a human donor in good health (CMV status not recorded). Some clones in this sample may be carry-over from other donors' samples. Sequenced: PBMCs. Here the CDR3 DNA reads TGCGCCAGCAGCTTGAGGGGGGATTCACCCCTCCACTTT. This translates into CASSLRGDSPLHF.